Presented here are 10 T cell receptor beta chains from one specimen sequenced in a study of blood T cell repertoires in COVID-19. This table comes from immunoSEQ multiplex PCR, and its TCRdb copy is limited to in-frame clones, with some not included. The sample has 150,000 to 200,000 clones, about 88% seen once. Sequencing was done on a sample of PBMCs or T cells enriched from blood (not recorded which). Receptor source: a middle-aged woman in a cohort exposed to, infected with or recovered from COVID-19 (not recorded which).

This chain connects TRBV6-5 to TRBJ1-1, with 10 bases lining up with TRBD1. The germline CDR1 and CDR2 sequences are MNHEY and SVGAGI. The CDR3 is made up of 14 amino acids. J was trimmed by 5 bases and V by 8 bases; bases with no gene match: 8. The CDR3 nucleotides read TGTGCCAGCGGTCGAGGGACAGGGGTAACTGAAGCTTTCTTT. Amino acid sequence: CASGRGTGVTEAFF.

V usage is TRBV7-2 and J usage is TRBJ2-7; TRBD2 matches at 8 bases. Germline V gives CDR1 SGHTA, CDR2 FQGNSA. This CDR3 has 17 residues. The trim removed 1 base at V and 3 bases at J, leaving 11 bases unmatched. CDR3 region: CASSLVAGTLGGYEQYF. CDR3 in DNA: TGTGCCAGCAGCTTAGTAGCGGGGACACTAGGAGGCTACGAGCAGTACTTC.

This clone was found once. The rearrangement links TRBV2 to TRBJ2-7; TRBD1 matches at 10 bases. Germline lookup yields CDR1 SNHLY and CDR2 FYNNEI. V was pared by 5 bases and J by 0 bases, with 4 bases of the junction left unmatched. CDR3 size: 15 residues. Written as DNA, the CDR3 is TGTGCCAGCAGTTTCGACAGGGGGCGCTCCTACGAGCAGTACTTC. This codes for CASSFDRGRSYEQYF.

The V and J genes are TRBV30 and TRBJ1-5, with a weak D call TRBD1 (5 bases). Deletions cut 3 bases from V and 4 bases from J, with 16 bases between. Germline V gene sequence: CDR1 GTSNPN, CDR2 SVGIG (reference sequence). The length of the CDR3 is 15 residues. The CDR3 reads CAWSPGSRGNQPQHF. The CDR3 bases are TGTGCCTGGAGCCCCGGGTCAAGGGGAAATCAGCCCCAGCATTTT.

This sequence joins TRBV9 and TRBJ1-1; D not resolved. Germline V lookup: CDR1 SGDLS, CDR2 YYNGEE. V was clipped by 0 bases and J by 6 bases, with 9 bases between them. The CDR3 has 13 amino acids. CDR3 in amino acids: CASSVVKQPEAFF. The DNA for the CDR3 is TGTGCCAGCAGCGTAGTTAAACAGCCTGAAGCTTTCTTT.

V and J are TRBV3-1 (or the pseudogene TRBV3-2) and TRBJ2-3, with 10 bases fitting TRBD2. Germline CDR1 LGHDT, CDR2 YNNKEL (reference sequence). The CDR3 length is 18 residues. Losses at the gene ends were 0 bases for V and 5 bases for J; bases not matched to a gene: 11. In nucleotides, the CDR3 is TGTGCCAGCAGCCAAGATTTGGTAGCGGGGGGCGGGGGAGATACGCAGTATTTT. Translating gives CASSQDLVAGGGGDTQYF.

The CDR3 DNA reads TGTGCCAGCAGCCAGGGCCGGGGTTTCTCTGGGGCCAACGTCCTGACTTTC. Translation gives CASSQGRGFSGANVLTF. The chain recombines TRBV14 with TRBJ2-6, with TRBD2 as a possible D gene (5 bases). V lost 3 bases and J lost 0, with 12 bases in between. This CDR3 is 17 amino acids long. Germline-derived CDR1 and CDR2 are SGHDN and FVKESK.

The chain carries TRBV4-1 and TRBJ2-3, with TRBD2 matching over 10 bases. The germline V gene has CDR1 MGHRA and CDR2 YSYEKL. Trimming cost V 0 bases and J 0 bases; bases outside gene matches: 6. The CDR3 loop spans 18 amino acids. In DNA, the CDR3 is TGCGCCAGCAGCCAAGAAGGGAGCGGGAGGGGGAGCACAGATACGCAGTATTTT. It encodes CASSQEGSGRGSTDTQYF.

The chain combines TRBV6-5 with TRBJ2-7, with 12 bases lining up with TRBD2. Per germline, CDR1 MNHEY and CDR2 SVGAGI. There are 16 residues in the CDR3. Losses at the gene ends were 4 bases for V and 3 bases for J; bases not matched to a gene: 7. As DNA, the CDR3 is TGTGCCAGCAGTTCGCCGACTAGCGGGAGAATCTACGAGCAGTACTTC. It is translated as CASSSPTSGRIYEQYF.

This chain links TRBV6-2 or TRBV6-3 with TRBJ2-1; 9 bases align to TRBD2. The V gene's germline CDR1 is MNHEY and CDR2 SVGEGT. The ends lost 6 bases at V and 12 bases at J; junction bases unmatched: 6. The CDR3 has 12 residues. The CDR3 loop reads CASSLLAGRQFF. CDR3 bases: TGTGCCAGCAGCCTCCTAGCGGGACGGCAGTTCTTC.